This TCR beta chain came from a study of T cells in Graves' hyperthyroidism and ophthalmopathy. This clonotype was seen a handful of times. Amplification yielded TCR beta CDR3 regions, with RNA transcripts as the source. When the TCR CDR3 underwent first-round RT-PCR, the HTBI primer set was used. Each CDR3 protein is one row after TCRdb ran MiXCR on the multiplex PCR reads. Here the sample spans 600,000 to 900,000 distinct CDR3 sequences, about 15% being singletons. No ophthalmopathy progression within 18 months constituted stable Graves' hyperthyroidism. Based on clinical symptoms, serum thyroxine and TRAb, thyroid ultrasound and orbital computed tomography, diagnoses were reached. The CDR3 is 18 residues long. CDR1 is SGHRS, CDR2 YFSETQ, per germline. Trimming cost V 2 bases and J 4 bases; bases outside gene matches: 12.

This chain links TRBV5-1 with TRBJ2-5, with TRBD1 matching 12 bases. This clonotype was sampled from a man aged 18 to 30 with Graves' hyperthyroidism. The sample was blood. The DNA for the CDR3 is TGCGCCAGCAGCTTTGGCCGTTTGGGACAGGGGGCGCGAGAGACCCAGTACTTC. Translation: CASSFGRLGQGARETQYF.